This TCR beta chain was identified during a study of blood T cell repertoires in COVID-19. Study at large: PBMCs, B-cell-depleted T cells, or T cells provided the cDNA or gDNA that made up the material.

This clone was detected only once. The repertoire was sequenced with immunoSEQ multiplex PCR; TCRdb's copy has only in-frame clones and lacks some. Among about 380,000 clones listed, 81% were seen once. The CDR3 covers 14 residues. The germline CDR1 and CDR2 sequences are SGHAT and FQNNGV. The V end was cut by 2 bases, the J end by 11 bases, with 18 bases between. The chain joins TRBV11-2 to TRBJ1-1, with D possibly being TRBD1 (5 bases). The sequenced sample consisted of peripheral blood. This receptor was obtained from a human donor with acute or convalescent COVID-19. The donor label of this sample is uncertain. The CDR3 sequence: CASSLPRQSIGAFF. CDR3 coding DNA: TGTGCCAGCAGCTTACCGCGACAGTCTATCGGGGCTTTCTTT.